This T cell receptor beta chain was sequenced during a study of identical twins. Via MiXCR, TCRdb re-called the 5' RACE reads, giving one row per CDR3 protein. The sample has around 250,000 distinct CDR3 sequences, 10% to 15% seen once. Germline values: CDR1 SGHRS, CDR2 YFSETQ. J lost 8 bases, V lost 4 bases, and 11 bases had no gene match. CDR3 length: 15 residues. The sample was also reused in another study, on yellow fever vaccine responses in identical twins.

The chain carries TRBV5-1 and TRBJ1-2, with 10 bases lining up with TRBD1. The sequenced material came from memory (CD45RO+) T cells sorted from blood. The clonotype comes from a woman aged 18-35 years in good health. In DNA form, the CDR3 reads TGCGCCAGCAGCCTGAGACCGGGACAGGGGATCGGCTACACCTTC. This encodes CASSLRPGQGIGYTF.